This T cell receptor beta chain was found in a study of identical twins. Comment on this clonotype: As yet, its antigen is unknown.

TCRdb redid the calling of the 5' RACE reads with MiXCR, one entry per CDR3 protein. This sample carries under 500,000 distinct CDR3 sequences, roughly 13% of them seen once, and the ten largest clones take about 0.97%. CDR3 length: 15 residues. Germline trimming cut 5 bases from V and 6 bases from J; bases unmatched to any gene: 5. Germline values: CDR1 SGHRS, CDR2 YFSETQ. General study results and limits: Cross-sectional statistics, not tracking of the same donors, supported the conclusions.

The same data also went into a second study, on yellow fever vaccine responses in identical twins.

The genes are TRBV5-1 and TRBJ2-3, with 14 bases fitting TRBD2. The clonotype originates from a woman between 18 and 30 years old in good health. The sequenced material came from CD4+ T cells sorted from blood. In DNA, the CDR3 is TGCGCCAGCAGTTCGGGACTAGCGGGAGCTGATACGCAGTATTTT. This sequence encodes CASSSGLAGADTQYF. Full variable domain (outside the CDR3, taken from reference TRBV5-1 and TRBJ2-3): KAGVTQTPRYLIKTRGQQVTLSCSPISGHRSVSWYQQTPGQGLQFLFEYFSETQRNKGNFPGRFSGRQFSNSRSEMNVSTLELGDSALYLCASSSGLAGADTQYFGPGTRLTVL.